These 32 T cell receptor beta chains originate from one sample sequenced in a study of shared clonotypes between healthy human individuals. Profiled with immunoSEQ multiplex PCR; TCRdb holds only in-frame clones, not every one. The sample has 950,000 to 1,200,000 clones, 60% to 80% seen once; the top ten hold roughly 0.83%. The sequenced material came from memory CD4+ T cells from PBMCs. Subset noted: CD45RA-negative fraction. These receptors were collected from a man younger than 30 in good health. Some clones in this sample may be carry-over from other donors' samples.

This rearrangement joins TRBV6-6 to TRBJ2-1; D call uncertain. This CDR3 region has 12 residues. Germline CDR1 reads MNHNY; CDR2 reads SVGAGI (reference sequence). Trimming took off 2 bases at V and 6 bases at J, with 5 bases between the two ends. The CDR3 sequence: CASSYQFNEQFF. CDR3 DNA sequence: TGTGCCAGCAGTTACCAGTTCAATGAGCAGTTCTTC.

This clone was found a few times. The chain recombines TRBV10-1 with TRBJ2-1; a weak D match, TRBD2 (5 bases). The CDR3 runs 15 residues. Trimming removed 5 bases at V and 4 bases at J, with 15 bases between. CDR1 WNHNN and CDR2 SYGVQD come from the germline V gene (reference sequence). CDR3 DNA: TGCGCCAGCAGTCCCCGCAGACTAAATTACAATGAGCAGTTCTTC. Translated, it gives CASSPRRLNYNEQFF.

Of note for this clone: Other DNA sequences within the sample encode an identical CDR3. CDR3 loop: CATSRDSLYGYTF. The CDR3 DNA is TGTGCCACCAGCCGGGACAGTCTCTATGGCTACACCTTC. This chain links TRBV15 with TRBJ1-2; 7 bases line up with TRBD1. The germline CDR1 and CDR2 sequences are LNHNV and YYDKDF (reference sequence). This CDR3 has 13 amino acids. V dropped 5 bases and J dropped 4; count of bases not matched to a gene: 4.

V usage is TRBV2 and J usage is TRBJ2-5; tentative D call: TRBD2 (6 bases). Germline lookup yields CDR1 SNHLY and CDR2 FYNNEI. The CDR3 has 16 residues. The V end was cut by 6 bases, the J end by 5 bases, with 22 bases between. The CDR3, as DNA: TGTGCCAGCAGGGAAAGACTAGTCTCGTCTTGGGAGACCCAGTACTTC. Its translation: CASRERLVSSWETQYF.

This chain uses TRBV18 with TRBJ1-1; a weak D match, TRBD1 (5 bases). V lost 5 bases to trimming and J lost 5 bases, with 15 bases between them. Germline-derived CDR1 and CDR2 are KGHSH and LQKENI. The CDR3 is made up of 14 amino acids. CDR3 sequence: CASSGTGAGTEAFF. In DNA form, the CDR3 reads TGTGCCAGCTCAGGTACAGGTGCCGGAACTGAAGCTTTCTTT.

This clone was recorded only once. This sequence joins TRBV27 and TRBJ1-1, with D unresolved. The CDR3 runs to 14 residues. The V gene lost 5 bases and the J gene lost 4 bases, with 14 bases spanning the gap. Germline assignment: CDR1 MNHEY and CDR2 SMNVEV (reference sequence). The CDR3 DNA follows: TGTGCCAGCAGTCTGAAAGGGTGGTTCACTGAAGCTTTCTTT. Its translation: CASSLKGWFTEAFF.

V is TRBV7-9 and J is TRBJ2-2; D perhaps matches TRBD1 (5 bases). V dropped 4 bases and J dropped 4 bases, with 13 bases sitting between them. From germline, CDR1 is SEHNR and CDR2 FQNEAQ (reference sequence). This CDR3 is 15 amino acids long. CDR3 region: CASSSHRSTTGELFF. In nucleotides, the CDR3 is TGTGCCAGCAGCTCCCACAGGTCCACCACCGGGGAGCTGTTTTTT. Using reference TRBV7-9 and TRBJ2-2 for the parts outside the CDR3, the full variable domain is DTGVSQNPRHKITKRGQNVTFRCDPISEHNRLYWYRQTLGQGPEFLTYFQNEAQLEKSRLLSDRFSAERPKGSFSTLEIQRTEQGDSAMYLCASSSHRSTTGELFFGEGSRLTVL.

V usage is TRBV5-4 and J usage is TRBJ2-2; tentative D call: TRBD2 (6 bases). CDR1 and CDR2 from the germline V gene are SGHNT and YYREEE (reference sequence). This CDR3 contains 16 residues. V was trimmed by 4 bases and J by 3 bases, leaving 16 bases between them. The CDR3 coding sequence is TGTGCCAGCAGCCCCACAGCGGGCGGAGACACCGGGGAGCTGTTTTTT. Residues: CASSPTAGGDTGELFF.

As regards this clone: Different DNA sequences within this sample yield the same CDR3. The rearrangement links TRBV5-1 to TRBJ2-3; D gene ambiguous. Germline lookup yields CDR1 SGHRS and CDR2 YFSETQ. Deletions cut 4 bases from V and 2 bases from J, with 8 bases between. The CDR3 contains 13 residues. The CDR3 DNA sequence: TGCGCCAGCAGCCGATCCTCCACAGATACGCAGTATTTT. Translated, it gives CASSRSSTDTQYF.

This clone was recorded only once. V and J are TRBV29-1 and TRBJ2-3, with D perhaps TRBD1 or TRBD2 (6 bases each). Between the trimmed V and J ends, which lost 2 bases and 1 base, there was a span of 10 bases. CDR3 length: 14 amino acids. The germline V gene encodes CDR1 SQVTM and CDR2 ANQGSEA. CDR3 DNA: TGCAGCGTTGAACGGGGGCTAGGCACAGATACGCAGTATTTT. This encodes CSVERGLGTDTQYF.

This chain links TRBV12-2 with TRBJ2-1; TRBD2 reflects the table's D call only, with no check against the DNA. TRBV12-2 is a pseudogene locus. CDR3 length: 20 residues. The CDR3 is CASRLAPETSGSPPINEQFF. The DNA for the CDR3 is TGTGCAAGTCGCTTAGCGCCGGAGACTAGCGGGAGTCCGCCCATCAATGAGCAGTTCTTC.

CDR3 region: CASSLGNRGTYEQYF. The CDR3 coding sequence is TGTGCCAGCAGCTTAGGTAACAGGGGGACCTACGAGCAGTACTTC. This rearrangement joins TRBV7-8 to TRBJ2-7, with 8 bases aligning to TRBD1. Per germline, CDR1 SGHVS and CDR2 FQNEAQ. V was pared by 1 base and J by 2 bases, with 4 bases of the junction left unmatched. The CDR3 consists of 15 residues.

V gene TRBV29-1 combines with J gene TRBJ2-3, with 10 bases aligning to TRBD2. The J segment lost 4 bases and the V segment lost 6 bases, leaving 4 bases of the junction unmatched. This CDR3 contains 13 residues. Looked up from germline, CDR1 is SQVTM and CDR2 is ANQGSEA. CDR3 in DNA: TGCAGCGTGGCTAGCGGGAGTTCAGATACGCAGTATTTT. Protein product: CSVASGSSDTQYF.

Here the CDR3 DNA reads TGTGCCAGCAGTGAGGTTAGGCTAGCGGGGAGAGATACGCAGTATTTT. Translation gives CASSEVRLAGRDTQYF. The chain combines TRBV2 with TRBJ2-3, with TRBD2 identical over 9 bases. This CDR3 comprises 16 residues. Per the germline V gene, CDR1 is SNHLY and CDR2 is FYNNEI. Trimming removed 3 bases from V and 5 bases from J; junction bases left unmatched: 9. The full variable domain, its missing parts supplied by reference TRBV2 and TRBJ2-3, is EPEVTQTPSHQVTQMGQEVILRCVPISNHLYFYWYRQILGQKVEFLVSFYNNEISEKSEIFDDQFSVERPDGSNFTLKIRSTKLEDSAMYFCASSEVRLAGRDTQYFGPGTRLTVL.

This clone showed up just once. This chain uses TRBV4-3 with TRBJ2-7, with 10 bases fitting TRBD1. This CDR3 is built from 16 residues. CDR1 LGHNA and CDR2 YSLEER come from the germline V gene. Trimming removed 0 bases from V and 6 bases from J; junction bases left unmatched: 8. CDR3 loop: CASSQDRGQGFGEQYF. The CDR3 region has the DNA TGCGCCAGCAGCCAAGATCGGGGACAGGGGTTTGGCGAGCAGTACTTC.

The V and J genes are TRBV18 and TRBJ2-3; D is uncertain. Trimming took 2 bases from V and 13 from J, leaving 16 bases between them. Per the germline V gene, CDR1 is KGHSH and CDR2 is LQKENI. The CDR3 has 13 amino acids. The CDR3 sequence: CASSPGVQPPEYF. Written as DNA, the CDR3 is TGTGCCAGCTCACCAGGCGTGCAGCCCCCGGAGTATTTT. Supplemented by reference TRBV18 and TRBJ2-3, the full variable domain reads NAGVMQNPRHLVRRRGQEARLRCSPMKGHSHVYWYRQLPEEGLKFMVYLQKENIIDESGMPKERFSAEFPKEGPSILRIQQVVRGDSAAYFCASSPGVQPPEYFGPGTRLTVL.

The chain couples TRBV14 to TRBJ2-2, with 9 nucleotides matching TRBD2. The V segment lost 1 base and the J segment 3 bases; nucleotides outside the gene matches: 9. The CDR3 consists of 18 residues. Per germline, CDR1 SGHDN and CDR2 FVKESK. CDR3 nucleotide sequence: TGTGCCAGCAGCCAAGGAACTAGCGGGTATCTGGACACCGGGGAGCTGTTTTTT. This sequence encodes CASSQGTSGYLDTGELFF.

This chain connects TRBV5-1 to TRBJ2-7, with D hard to call. This CDR3 spans 13 amino acids. CDR1 SGHRS and CDR2 YFSETQ come from the germline V gene. Deletions cut 4 bases from V and 2 bases from J, with 10 bases between. Here the CDR3 reads CASSEDGPYEQYF. For the CDR3, the DNA is TGCGCCAGCAGCGAGGACGGCCCCTACGAGCAGTACTTC.

The chain uses TRBV5-1 and TRBJ2-5, with 8 bases aligning to TRBD2. Germline-derived CDR1 and CDR2 are SGHRS and YFSETQ. CDR3 size: 15 residues. Trimming took 2 bases from V and 2 from J; bases not matched to a gene: 5. The chain's CDR3 is CASSFMSGGQETQYF. In DNA, the CDR3 is TGCGCCAGCAGCTTTATGAGCGGGGGACAAGAGACCCAGTACTTC.

The rearrangement uses TRBV9 and TRBJ1-4; no reliable D call. Trimming removed 3 bases at V and 0 bases at J, with 6 bases between. In germline, CDR1 is SGDLS, CDR2 YYNGEE. The CDR3 length is 14 residues. The CDR3 DNA reads TGTGCCAGCAGCGCCTTTGCAACTAATGAAAAACTGTTTTTT. It yields the protein CASSAFATNEKLFF.

The rearrangement uses TRBV18 and TRBJ2-5; D might be TRBD2 (5 bases). The V end was cut by 3 bases, the J end by 7 bases, with 12 bases between. Per germline, CDR1 KGHSH and CDR2 LQKENI. This CDR3 has 13 amino acids. The CDR3 DNA follows: TGTGCCAGCTCACCTAGGGCAGAGGGGACCCAGTACTTC. It translates to CASSPRAEGTQYF. The variable domain in full, completed from reference TRBV18 and TRBJ2-5, reads NAGVMQNPRHLVRRRGQEARLRCSPMKGHSHVYWYRQLPEEGLKFMVYLQKENIIDESGMPKERFSAEFPKEGPSILRIQQVVRGDSAAYFCASSPRAEGTQYFGPGTRLLVL.

The rearrangement uses TRBV7-9 and TRBJ1-4, with D possibly matching TRBD1 (6 bases). Germline V gives CDR1 SEHNR, CDR2 FQNEAQ (reference sequence). This CDR3 has 14 amino acids. V dropped 3 bases and J dropped 7 bases, with 12 bases sitting between them. The DNA for the CDR3 is TGTGCCAGCAGCTTGGAACAGGGACGTGAAAAACTGTTTTTT. Encoded protein: CASSLEQGREKLFF.

The gene calls are TRBV9 and TRBJ2-7; D may correspond to TRBD1 or TRBD2 (5 bases each). The V gene lost 4 bases and the J gene lost 7 bases, with 21 bases spanning the gap. Germline CDR1 is SGDLS and CDR2 is YYNGEE. The CDR3 runs to 15 residues. The CDR3 region is CASSSSPGSEGEQYF. Here the CDR3 DNA reads TGTGCCAGCAGCTCAAGTCCGGGAAGCGAGGGGGAGCAGTACTTC.

CDR3 amino acids: CASSLTVGPVNEQFF. CDR3 DNA sequence: TGTGCCAGCAGTTTAACTGTCGGCCCAGTGAATGAGCAGTTCTTC. This sequence joins TRBV27 and TRBJ2-1; D unresolved. With 2 bases removed from V and 7 bases from J, the gap between germline ends came to 15 bases. Per germline, CDR1 MNHEY and CDR2 SMNVEV (reference sequence). The CDR3 is made up of 15 amino acids.

This chain uses TRBV7-8 with TRBJ2-7; 7 positions match TRBD1. Germline values: CDR1 SGHVS, CDR2 FQNEAQ. After removal of 5 bases from V and 2 bases from J, the junction contained 12 bases not matched to a gene. This CDR3 region has 16 residues. CDR3 sequence: CASSPLRGPRAYEQYF. CDR3 nucleotides: TGTGCCAGCAGCCCCTTGAGGGGGCCCCGGGCCTACGAGCAGTACTTC.

J is TRBJ2-7 and V is TRBV7-2; TRBD1 aligns across 9 bases. Unmatched junction bases numbered 8, after V lost 1 base and J lost 7 bases. Germline CDR1 is SGHTA and CDR2 is FQGNSA. This CDR3 region has 15 residues. For the CDR3, the DNA is TGTGCCAGCAGCTTAGGGGGGACAGGGCTTGATGAGCAGTACTTC. Translation: CASSLGGTGLDEQYF. Supplemented by reference TRBV7-2 and TRBJ2-7, the full variable domain reads GAGVSQSPSNKVTEKGKDVELRCDPISGHTALYWYRQSLGQGLEFLIYFQGNSAPDKSGLPSDRFSAERTGGSVSTLTIQRTQQEDSAVYLCASSLGGTGLDEQYFGPGTRLTVT.

The chain recombines TRBV4-3 with TRBJ2-1; D could derive from TRBD1 or TRBD2 (6 bases each). With 0 bases removed from V and 3 bases from J, the gap between germline ends came to 15 bases. Per germline, CDR1 LGHNA and CDR2 YSLEER. The CDR3 spans 17 residues. The CDR3: CASSQDGWGAFYNEQFF. The CDR3 DNA sequence: TGCGCCAGCAGCCAAGACGGTTGGGGGGCCTTCTACAATGAGCAGTTCTTC.

The V call is TRBV6-1, the J call TRBJ2-7; 7 nucleotides agree with TRBD2. Germline-derived CDR1 and CDR2 are MNHNS and SASEGT. This CDR3 spans 16 amino acids. The V segment lost 4 bases and the J segment 6 bases; nucleotides outside the gene matches: 15. CDR3 bases: TGTGCCAGCAGTGGGGGTTTTTTGGGCGGGAGTGGCGAGCAGTACTTC. Translation: CASSGGFLGGSGEQYF.

The chain joins TRBV30 to TRBJ2-2, with no clear D. Germline V gene data show CDR1 as GTSNPN and CDR2 as SVGIG (reference sequence). The V and J ends lost 1 base and 4 bases respectively, with 4 bases between them. The CDR3 sequence is 12 residues long. The CDR3 sequence is CAWSETTGELFF. DNA of the CDR3: TGTGCCTGGAGTGAGACCACCGGGGAGCTGTTTTTT. Drawing the rest from reference TRBV30 and TRBJ2-2, the complete variable domain is SQTIHQWPATLVQPVGSPLSLECTVEGTSNPNLYWYRQAAGRGLQLLFYSVGIGQISSEVPQNLSASRPQDRQFILSSKKLLLSDSGFYLCAWSETTGELFFGEGSRLTVL.

The chain employs TRBV14 and TRBJ2-3; TRBD2 agrees at 9 bases. Germline V gene sequence: CDR1 SGHDN, CDR2 FVKESK. There are 15 residues in the CDR3. Losses at the gene ends were 4 bases for V and 3 bases for J; bases not matched to a gene: 5. The CDR3 loop is CASSRSGRSTDTQYF. In DNA form, the CDR3 reads TGTGCCAGCAGCCGAAGCGGGAGGAGTACAGATACGCAGTATTTT. The variable domain in full, completed from reference TRBV14 and TRBJ2-3, reads EAGVTQFPSHSVIEKGQTVTLRCDPISGHDNLYWYRRVMGKEIKFLLHFVKESKQDESGMPNNRFLAERTGGTYSTLKVQPAELEDSGVYFCASSRSGRSTDTQYFGPGTRLTVL.

This clone was counted between two and nine times. The rearrangement uses TRBV6-5 and TRBJ1-3; D ambiguous. Germline loops: CDR1 MNHEY, CDR2 SVGAGI. CDR3 size: 15 residues. With 0 bases removed from V and 4 bases from J, the gap between germline ends came to 10 bases. CDR3 sequence reads: CASSYSWMGGNTIYF. For the CDR3, the DNA is TGTGCCAGCAGTTACTCTTGGATGGGAGGAAACACCATATATTTT.

The chain links TRBV4-2 to TRBJ2-7, with D unclear. This CDR3 contains 13 residues. Germline V gives CDR1 LGHNA, CDR2 YNFKEQ. The ends were cut back, 0 bases at V and 7 bases at J, with 10 bases in the middle. The CDR3 is CASSQDRLLEQYF. DNA for the CDR3: TGTGCCAGCAGCCAAGACCGGCTCTTGGAGCAGTACTTC.